This T cell receptor (beta chain) was found in a study of technical replicates of blood from a handful of donors. TCRdb's copy holds only in-frame clones and misses some; the assay was immunoSEQ multiplex PCR. Seen here are about 73,000 clones, 93% observed once, and the top ten hold 0.2% to 0.3%. The sequence was collected from a human donor in good health. Sequencing was performed on T cells isolated from PBMCs.

The CDR3 protein is CASTSRQGQETQYF. As DNA, the CDR3 is TGTGCCAGCACCTCGAGACAGGGGCAAGAGACCCAGTACTTC. The V call is TRBV2, the J call TRBJ2-5, with 8 bases aligning to TRBD1. J gave up 2 bases and V 7 bases, and 6 bases lay outside the gene matches. Germline V gene sequence: CDR1 SNHLY, CDR2 FYNNEI. CDR3 size: 14 residues.